What follows are 9 T cell receptor beta chains derived from one specimen sequenced in a study of radiotherapy plus CTLA-4 blockade in lung cancer. Some clones are missing from TCRdb's copy, which holds only in-frame ones; the method was immunoSEQ multiplex PCR. Of more than 95,000 clones listed, approximately 75% are singletons. The input for sequencing was peripheral blood, taken from a patient treated with radiotherapy plus ipilimumab. The origin of the receptors is a human donor with non-small cell lung cancer who had a partial response to radiotherapy plus ipilimumab. Some clones in this sample may be carry-over from other donors' samples.

This clone was observed many times. This chain uses TRBV19 with TRBJ2-1; the D gene is possibly TRBD1 (5 bases). The germline V gene has CDR1 LNHDA and CDR2 SQIVND (reference sequence). V was trimmed by 8 bases and J by 15 bases, leaving 17 bases between them. The CDR3 is made up of 11 amino acids. CDR3 sequence (DNA): TGTGCCAGTCAGGGTACCTCCTCCGTGTTCTTC. Encoded protein: CASQGTSSVFF. The full variable domain, rest sourced from reference TRBV19 and TRBJ2-1, is DGGITQSPKYLFRKEGQNVTLSCEQNLNHDAMYWYRQDPGQGLRLIYYSQIVNDFQKGDIAEGYSVSREKKESFPLTVTSAQKNPTAFYLCASQGTSSVFFGPGTRLTVL.

V is TRBV10-3 and J is TRBJ2-5; D might be TRBD2 (6 bases). Germline lookup yields CDR1 ENHRY and CDR2 SYGVKD. The V gene lost 5 bases and the J gene lost 5 bases, with 12 bases spanning the gap. The CDR3 has 13 amino acids. CDR3 amino acids: CAISPGLGETQYF. The CDR3 nucleotides read TGTGCCATCAGTCCGGGACTGGGGGAGACCCAGTACTTC.

This rearrangement joins TRBV6-1 to TRBJ2-5; 11 bases fit TRBD2. The junction had 18 bases not matched to a gene; V was cut back by 2 bases and J by 10 bases. The V gene's germline CDR1 is MNHNS and CDR2 SASEGT. CDR3 length equals 18 residues. CDR3: CASSEQGTSGLGPLDQYF. The CDR3 DNA reads TGTGCCAGCAGTGAACAGGGGACTAGCGGCTTGGGTCCTTTAGACCAGTACTTC.

The chain recombines TRBV25-1 with TRBJ2-2; TRBD1 might be the D (6 bases). The germline CDR1 and CDR2 sequences are MGHDK and SYGVNS. Trimming removed 2 bases at V and 7 bases at J, with 11 bases between. The CDR3 has 14 residues. CDR3 region: CASSEGSGVGELFF. Written as DNA, the CDR3 is TGTGCCAGCAGTGAAGGGTCAGGGGTCGGGGAGCTGTTTTTT.

J is TRBJ1-1 and V is TRBV9; a possible D gene is TRBD1 (6 bases). Trimming cost V 2 bases and J 2 bases, with 25 bases left between them. This CDR3 has 19 amino acids. Germline V lookup: CDR1 SGDLS, CDR2 YYNGEE. DNA of the CDR3: TGTGCCAGCAGCGTCGGTCGTTTGGACAGCAATAGAGCTAACACTGAAGCTTTCTTT. It encodes CASSVGRLDSNRANTEAFF.

The V call is TRBV5-5, the J call TRBJ1-2, with 8 positions matching TRBD1. This CDR3 has 13 amino acids. Losses at the gene ends were 4 bases for V and 3 bases for J; bases not matched to a gene: 2. Germline V gene lookup returns CDR1 SGHKS and CDR2 YYEKEE (reference sequence). The CDR3: CASSPTGDYGYTF. CDR3 DNA sequence: TGTGCCAGCAGCCCGACAGGGGACTATGGCTACACCTTC.

This sequence joins TRBV5-5 and TRBJ1-2; D gene ambiguous. V lost 1 base and J lost 6, with 10 bases in between. CDR1 and CDR2 from the germline V gene are SGHKS and YYEKEE (reference sequence). The CDR3 loop spans 13 amino acids. The CDR3 reads CASSLLGSHGYTF. The CDR3 DNA is TGTGCCAGCAGCTTGTTGGGTAGCCATGGCTACACCTTC.

V and J are TRBV5-4 and TRBJ2-2, with 7 bases lining up with TRBD1. Germline V gene data show CDR1 as SGHNT and CDR2 as YYREEE (reference sequence). The CDR3 consists of 16 residues. V gave up 4 bases and J gave up 1 base; unmatched junction bases: 7. The CDR3 loop is CASSPPRGKNTGELFF. As DNA, the CDR3 is TGTGCCAGCAGCCCCCCCAGGGGGAAGAACACCGGGGAGCTGTTTTTT. Supplemented by reference TRBV5-4 and TRBJ2-2, the full variable domain reads ETGVTQSPTHLIKTRGQQVTLRCSSQSGHNTVSWYQQALGQGPQFIFQYYREEENGRGNFPPRFSGLQFPNYSSELNVNALELDDSALYLCASSPPRGKNTGELFFGEGSRLTVL.

The chain couples TRBV6-5 to TRBJ2-5; TRBD1 matches at 10 bases. The ends lost 5 bases at V and 4 bases at J; junction bases unmatched: 4. The CDR3 sequence is 14 residues long. Germline CDR1 and CDR2: MNHEY and SVGAGI. The CDR3, as DNA: TGTGCCAGCAGTACGGACAGGGGGGGAGAGACCCAGTACTTC. Protein product: CASSTDRGGETQYF.